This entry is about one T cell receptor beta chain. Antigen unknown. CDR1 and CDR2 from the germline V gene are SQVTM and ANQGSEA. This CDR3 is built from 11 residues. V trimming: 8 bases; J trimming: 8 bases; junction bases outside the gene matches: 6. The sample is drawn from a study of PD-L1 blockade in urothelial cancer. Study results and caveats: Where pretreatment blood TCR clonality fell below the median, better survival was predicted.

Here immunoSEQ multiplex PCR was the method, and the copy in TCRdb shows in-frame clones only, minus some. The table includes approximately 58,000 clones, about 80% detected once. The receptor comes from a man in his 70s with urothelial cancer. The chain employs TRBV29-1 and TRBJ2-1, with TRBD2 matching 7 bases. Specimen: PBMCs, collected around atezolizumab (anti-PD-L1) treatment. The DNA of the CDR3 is TGCAGCCTTGGGAGGGGCGATGAGCAGTTCTTC. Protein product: CSLGRGDEQFF.